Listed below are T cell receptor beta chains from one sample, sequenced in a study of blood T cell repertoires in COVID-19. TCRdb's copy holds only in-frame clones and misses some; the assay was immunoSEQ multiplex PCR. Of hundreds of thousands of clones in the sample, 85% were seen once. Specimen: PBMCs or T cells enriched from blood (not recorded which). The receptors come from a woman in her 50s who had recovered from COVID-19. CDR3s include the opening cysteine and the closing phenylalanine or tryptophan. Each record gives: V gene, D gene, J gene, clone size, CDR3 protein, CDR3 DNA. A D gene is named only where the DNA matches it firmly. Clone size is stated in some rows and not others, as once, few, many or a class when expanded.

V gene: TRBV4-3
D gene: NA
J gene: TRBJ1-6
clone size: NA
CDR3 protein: CASSLATPGLQSSYNSPLHF
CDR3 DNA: TGCGCCAGCAGCCTTGCCACCCCTGGACTGCAGAGCTCCTATAATTCACCCCTCCACTTT

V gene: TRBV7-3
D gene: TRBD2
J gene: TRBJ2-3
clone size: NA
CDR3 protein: CASSLGLGAGDTQYF
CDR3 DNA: TGTGCCAGCAGCTTAGGACTAGGAGCAGGGGATACGCAGTATTTT

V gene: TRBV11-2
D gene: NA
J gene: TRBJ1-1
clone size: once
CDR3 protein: CASSLERAGDPRNTEAFF
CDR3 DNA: TGTGCCAGCAGCTTAGAGCGGGCAGGGGACCCCAGGAACACTGAAGCTTTCTTT

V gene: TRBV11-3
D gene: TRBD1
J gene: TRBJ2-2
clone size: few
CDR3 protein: CASSFGTGITGELFF
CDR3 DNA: TGTGCCAGCAGCTTCGGGACAGGGATCACCGGGGAGCTGTTTTTT

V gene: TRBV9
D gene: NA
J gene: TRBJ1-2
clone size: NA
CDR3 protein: CASSLLGGSDGYTF
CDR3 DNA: TGTGCCAGCAGCTTGTTGGGGGGTTCGGATGGCTACACCTTC

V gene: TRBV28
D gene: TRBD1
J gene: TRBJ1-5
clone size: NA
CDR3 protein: CASRRQGDQPQHF
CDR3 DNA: TGTGCCAGCAGAAGACAGGGGGACCAGCCCCAGCATTTT

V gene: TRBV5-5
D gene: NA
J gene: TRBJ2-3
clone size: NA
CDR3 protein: CASSLRQGITDTQYF
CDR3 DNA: TGTGCCAGCAGCTTGCGGCAGGGAATCACAGATACGCAGTATTTT

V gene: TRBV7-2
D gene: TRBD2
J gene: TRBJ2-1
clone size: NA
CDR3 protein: CASNLAGGYNEQFF
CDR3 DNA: TGTGCCAGTAACCTAGCGGGAGGGTACAATGAGCAGTTCTTC

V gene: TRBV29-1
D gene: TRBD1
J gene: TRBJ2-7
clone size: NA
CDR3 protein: CSVKQGAGEQYF
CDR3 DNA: TGCAGCGTTAAACAGGGGGCGGGCGAGCAGTACTTC

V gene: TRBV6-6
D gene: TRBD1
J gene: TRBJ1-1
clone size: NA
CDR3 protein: CASSLKSYRGWNTEAFF
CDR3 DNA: TGTGCCAGCAGTCTAAAATCATACAGGGGTTGGAACACTGAAGCTTTCTTT

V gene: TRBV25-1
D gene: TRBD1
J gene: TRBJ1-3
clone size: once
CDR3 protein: CASSGWTGGSSGNTIYF
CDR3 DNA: TGTGCCAGCAGTGGTTGGACAGGGGGATCTTCTGGAAACACCATATATTTT

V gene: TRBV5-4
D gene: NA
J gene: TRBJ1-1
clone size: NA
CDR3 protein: CASRAAANTEAFF
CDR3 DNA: TGTGCCAGCAGGGCAGCGGCGAACACTGAAGCTTTCTTT

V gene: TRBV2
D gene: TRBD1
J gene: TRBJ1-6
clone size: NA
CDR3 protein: CASSFDRARNSPLHF
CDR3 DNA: TGTGCCAGCAGTTTCGACAGGGCACGGAATTCACCCCTCCACTTT

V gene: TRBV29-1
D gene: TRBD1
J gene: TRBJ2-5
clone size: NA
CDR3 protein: CSVGSRDREETQYF
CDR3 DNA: TGCAGCGTTGGGAGCCGGGACAGGGAAGAGACCCAGTACTTC

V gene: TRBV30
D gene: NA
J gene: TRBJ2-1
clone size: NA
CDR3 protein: CAWAGTPYTEQFF
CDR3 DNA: TGTGCCTGGGCCGGGACTCCTTACACTGAGCAGTTCTTC